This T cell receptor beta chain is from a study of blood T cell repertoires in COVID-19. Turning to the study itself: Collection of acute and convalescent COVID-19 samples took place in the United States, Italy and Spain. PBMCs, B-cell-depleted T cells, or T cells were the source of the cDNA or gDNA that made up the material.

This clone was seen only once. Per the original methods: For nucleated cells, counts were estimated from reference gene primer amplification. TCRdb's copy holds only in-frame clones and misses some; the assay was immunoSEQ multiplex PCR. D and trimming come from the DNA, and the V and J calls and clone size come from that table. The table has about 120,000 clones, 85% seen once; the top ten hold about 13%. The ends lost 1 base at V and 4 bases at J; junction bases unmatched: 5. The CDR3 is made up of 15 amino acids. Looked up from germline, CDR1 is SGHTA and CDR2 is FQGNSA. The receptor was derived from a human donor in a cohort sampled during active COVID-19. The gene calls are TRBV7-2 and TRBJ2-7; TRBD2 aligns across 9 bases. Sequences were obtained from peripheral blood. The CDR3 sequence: CASSLGSSGAYEQYF. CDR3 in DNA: TGTGCCAGCAGCTTAGGCTCTAGCGGGGCTTACGAGCAGTACTTC.